One and the same sample provided the 11 T cell receptor beta chains below, sequenced in a study of identical twins. TCRdb reanalysed the 5' RACE reads using MiXCR and keeps one entry per CDR3 protein. The table lists approximately 490,000 distinct CDR3 sequences, more than 20% of them singletons. The same specimen was also included in a second study, on yellow fever vaccine responses in identical twins.

The material sequenced was CD4+ T cells sorted from blood. The receptors derive from a woman under 30 in good health.

The J gene is TRBJ2-3, the V gene TRBV20-1; D not resolved. The germline V and J ends were trimmed by 5 bases and 1 base, with 13 bases remaining between them. The germline V gene encodes CDR1 DFQATT and CDR2 SNEGSKA (reference sequence). The CDR3 is 14 amino acids. DNA for the CDR3: TGCAGTGCTCGCCCCTCGTCCCGCACAGATACGCAGTATTTT. Protein product: CSARPSSRTDTQYF.

The rearrangement uses TRBV28 and TRBJ2-1, with 9 bases lining up with TRBD2. In germline, CDR1 is MDHEN, CDR2 SYDVKM. The CDR3 sequence is 13 residues long. V lost 10 bases and J lost 5; bases outside the gene matches: 6. The CDR3, as DNA: TGTGCCATTGCGGGGGGGGGCCACAATGAGCAGTTCTTC. Its protein product is CAIAGGGHNEQFF.

This clonotype turned up a few times. The genes are TRBV29-1 and TRBJ2-5; TRBD1 aligns across 9 bases. There are 12 residues in the CDR3. Germline loops: CDR1 SQVTM, CDR2 ANQGSEA. V shed 3 bases, J shed 7 bases, and the junction held 3 bases outside the gene matches. The CDR3 spells CSVETGGWTQYF. The CDR3 nucleotides read TGCAGCGTTGAGACAGGGGGATGGACCCAGTACTTC.

This rearrangement joins TRBV24-1 to TRBJ2-3, with 8 bases lining up with TRBD1. Germline V gives CDR1 KGHDR, CDR2 SFDVKD. The CDR3 contains 18 residues. The V gene end was trimmed by 3 bases and the J gene end by 2 bases; junction bases not matched to a gene: 12. CDR3 nucleotides: TGTGCCACCAGTGATCCCAGTTCGGGGACAGGAAACACAGATACGCAGTATTTT. Protein: CATSDPSSGTGNTDTQYF.

This clonotype was detected only a few times. The V gene is TRBV12-3 or TRBV12-4, the J gene TRBJ2-7, with D possibly matching TRBD1 (6 bases). V lost 1 base, J lost 2 bases, and 9 bases lay in between. The CDR3 runs 14 residues. This CDR3 reads CASSLGTVTYEQYV. In nucleotides, the CDR3 is TGTGCCAGCAGTTTAGGGACAGTCACCTACGAGCAGTACGTC.

This clonotype has just a few counts. The V gene is TRBV29-1, the J gene TRBJ2-7, with TRBD2 as a possible D gene (7 bases). The CDR3 totals 13 residues. V was cut by 3 bases and J by 1 base, with 10 bases left in between. Germline CDR1 SQVTM, CDR2 ANQGSEA. Written as DNA, the CDR3 is TGCAGCGTTGATGGGAGGGGGTCCTACGAGCAGTACTTC. Translated, it gives CSVDGRGSYEQYF.

The V gene is TRBV27, the J gene TRBJ2-2, with 9 bases aligning to TRBD2. Germline V CDR1 and CDR2: MNHEY, SMNVEV (reference sequence). Trimming removed 5 bases from V and 0 bases from J; junction bases left unmatched: 10. This CDR3 spans 18 amino acids. For the CDR3, the DNA is TGTGCCAGCAGTCCAACCGGGACTAGCCTTTCGAACACCGGGGAGCTGTTTTTT. Translated: CASSPTGTSLSNTGELFF.

The V gene is TRBV6-1, the J gene TRBJ1-5; possible D gene TRBD1, 6 bases. The CDR3 is 16 residues long. V lost 6 bases and J 3 bases, leaving 18 bases between the germline ends. Germline values: CDR1 MNHNS, CDR2 SASEGT. CDR3 region: CASRGVQGWDNQPQHF. CDR3 in DNA: TGTGCCAGCAGGGGGGTACAGGGATGGGACAATCAGCCCCAGCATTTT.

The chain has TRBV7-9 and TRBJ1-6; 8 bases are shared with TRBD1. Trimming took 4 bases from V and 14 from J; bases not matched to a gene: 7. The CDR3 runs to 13 residues. Germline V gene data show CDR1 as SEHNR and CDR2 as FQNEAQ (reference sequence). The CDR3 DNA follows: TGTGCCAGCAGCTCCCGGGACAGGCTCGCCCTCCACTTT. This gives the protein CASSSRDRLALHF.

The CDR3 loop reads CASSFVALFSRKNYGYTF. CDR3 in DNA: TGCGCCAGCAGCTTCGTCGCATTGTTTTCTCGAAAGAACTATGGCTACACCTTC. This chain joins TRBV5-1 and TRBJ1-2; D remains ambiguous. V lost 2 bases, J lost 2 bases, and 22 bases lay in between. Germline V lookup: CDR1 SGHRS, CDR2 YFSETQ. This CDR3 is built from 18 residues.

CDR3 in amino acids: CASSASNTYGYTF. The CDR3 nucleotides read TGCGCCAGCAGTGCCTCAAACACTTATGGCTACACCTTC. This rearrangement joins TRBV10-1 to TRBJ1-2; the D is unclear. The germline V and J ends were trimmed by 4 bases and 5 bases, with 11 bases remaining between them. In germline, CDR1 is WNHNN, CDR2 SYGVQD (reference sequence). CDR3 size: 13 residues.